The present T cell receptor beta chain was sequenced within a study of metastatic and nonmetastatic thyroid tumors. At the level of the study: For malignant and benign thyroid patients, tumor or nodule tissue and blood were the sources whose repertoires were compared.

Germline CDR1 MNHEY, CDR2 SMNVEV (reference sequence). This CDR3 has 14 amino acids. Points from the study as a whole: Malignant thyroid tumors reportedly had TCR beta diversity that was significantly higher than in benign nodules, in blood and tumor.

Points on this clone: The target antigen is unknown. A read error may produce the germline difference seen at one junction end.

Methods used by the authors: The authors used CDR3 differences across clinicopathological groups to build a distant-metastasis classifier for papillary thyroid cancer. From the PCR reads, TCRdb re-called clones with MiXCR. TCRdb, not the authors, supplied the V and J calls. The repertoire has about 25,000 clones, approximately 13% of them found once; the top ten carry 17%. Patients had received no treatment of any kind before thyroid surgery. The sequenced sample consisted of blood. The clonotype was recovered from a female donor with papillary thyroid cancer or a benign thyroid nodule (not recorded which). Some clones in this sample may be carry-over from other donors' samples. The J gene is TRBJ1-3, the V gene TRBV27; TRBD1 aligns across 8 bases. CDR3 in amino acids: CASSFGTGGYTIYF. The CDR3 bases are TGTGCCAGCAGTTTTGGGACAGGTGGATACACCATATATTTT.